Listed here are 4 T cell receptor beta chains from one sample, sequenced in a study of response to subunit inactivated influenza vaccine. MiXCR, run by TCRdb on the RT-PCR reads, gives a single entry per CDR3 protein. The sample shows hundreds of thousands of distinct CDR3 sequences, less than 25% of them seen only once. Material: PBMCs from blood, obtained approximately 22 months after vaccination. The receptors were sampled from a man aged 50 to 69 who received an inactivated influenza vaccine.

The rearrangement links TRBV2 to TRBJ1-4; D is unclear. Germline loops: CDR1 SNHLY, CDR2 FYNNEI. Deletions cut 4 bases from V and 4 bases from J, with 13 bases between. The CDR3 consists of 15 residues. CDR3 residues: CASSGVGPYNEKLFF. In DNA, the CDR3 is TGTGCCAGCAGTGGGGTCGGCCCTTATAATGAAAAACTGTTTTTT. The whole variable domain, filled in from reference TRBV2 and TRBJ1-4, reads EPEVTQTPSHQVTQMGQEVILRCVPISNHLYFYWYRQILGQKVEFLVSFYNNEISEKSEIFDDQFSVERPDGSNFTLKIRSTKLEDSAMYFCASSGVGPYNEKLFFGSGTQLSVL.

This clonotype was observed at least ten times. The chain joins TRBV5-1 to TRBJ1-1; D gene unclear. Germline loops: CDR1 SGHRS, CDR2 YFSETQ. The CDR3 runs 15 residues. V was shortened by 4 bases and J by 5 bases, with 18 bases between the two germline ends. The CDR3 region is CASSNQAAGGTEAFF. CDR3 coding DNA: TGCGCCAGCAGCAATCAAGCGGCGGGAGGGACTGAAGCTTTCTTT.

This chain connects TRBV6-2 or TRBV6-3 to TRBJ2-3; no reliable D call. Trimming took off 4 bases at V and 0 bases at J, with 8 bases between the two ends. The germline V gene has CDR1 MNHEY and CDR2 SVGEGT. This CDR3 has 14 residues. The CDR3 coding sequence is TGTGCCAGCAGTTCTCTCCAGAGCACAGATACGCAGTATTTT. It encodes CASSSLQSTDTQYF.

The chain joins TRBV29-1 to TRBJ2-4; 8 bases align to TRBD1. Germline CDR1 SQVTM, CDR2 ANQGSEA. Germline trimming cut 2 bases from V and 9 bases from J; bases unmatched to any gene: 3. The CDR3 is 12 amino acids. The chain's CDR3 is CSVETGGGIQYF. The CDR3, as DNA: TGCAGCGTTGAAACAGGGGGAGGCATTCAGTACTTC.